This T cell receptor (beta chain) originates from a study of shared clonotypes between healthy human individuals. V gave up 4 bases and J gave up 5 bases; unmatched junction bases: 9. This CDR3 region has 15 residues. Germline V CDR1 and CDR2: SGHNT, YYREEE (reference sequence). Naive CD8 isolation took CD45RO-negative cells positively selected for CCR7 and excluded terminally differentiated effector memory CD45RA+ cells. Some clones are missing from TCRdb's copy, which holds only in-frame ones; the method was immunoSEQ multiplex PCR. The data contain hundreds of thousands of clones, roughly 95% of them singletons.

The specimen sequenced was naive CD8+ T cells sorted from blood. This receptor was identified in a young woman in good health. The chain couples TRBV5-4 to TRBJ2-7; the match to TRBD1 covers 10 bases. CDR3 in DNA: TGTGCCAGCAGCGCACCCGGGACAGGGGATAACGAGCAGTACTTC. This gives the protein CASSAPGTGDNEQYF.